What follows are 16 T cell receptor beta chains derived from one specimen sequenced in a study of OX40 agonist ivuxolimab in advanced cancers. This table comes from immunoSEQ multiplex PCR, and its TCRdb copy is limited to in-frame clones, with some not included. The sample shows over 20,000 clones, 77% of them seen only once. Here the sequenced sample was CD4+ or CD8+ T cells sorted from blood, taken in a trial of the OX40 agonist ivuxolimab. The receptors shown here come from an adult with an advanced solid tumor such as melanoma, head and neck, liver or kidney cancer.

This clone is medium-sized (0.01 to 0.1%) by share. The same CDR3 also results from other DNA sequences found in this sample. V and J are TRBV5-8 and TRBJ1-4, with D perhaps TRBD1 (6 bases). Germline CDR1 reads SGHTS; CDR2 reads YDEGEE. Trimming removed 4 bases from V and 8 bases from J, with 15 bases in between. The CDR3 totals 14 residues. DNA for the CDR3: TGTGCCAGCAGCCTCAGGGGCGGGGGAGAAAAACTGTTTTTT. Translating it yields CASSLRGGGEKLFF.

This sequence joins TRBV27 and TRBJ2-1, with D unresolved. The CDR3 is 14 residues long. Germline V gives CDR1 MNHEY, CDR2 SMNVEV (reference sequence). V lost 8 bases, J lost 6 bases, and 17 bases lay in between. The CDR3 nucleotides are TGTGCCAGCGTGGCAAGAAAGGTCAGCAATGAGCAGTTCTTC. As protein: CASVARKVSNEQFF.

The chain uses TRBV7-2 and TRBJ2-7, with TRBD2 identical over 8 bases. Germline V lookup: CDR1 SGHTA, CDR2 FQGNSA. CDR3 size: 16 residues. J gave up 4 bases and V 4 bases, and 12 bases lay outside the gene matches. In nucleotides, the CDR3 is TGTGCCAGCAGCTCAGGAGGGGCCGGGAGGGTTTACGAGCAGTACTTC. It translates to CASSSGGAGRVYEQYF.

This chain connects TRBV7-8 to TRBJ2-2; D is perhaps TRBD2 (5 bases). This CDR3 contains 14 residues. V was clipped by 2 bases and J by 8 bases, with 12 bases between them. Germline V gene lookup returns CDR1 SGHVS and CDR2 FQNEAQ. DNA for the CDR3: TGTGCCAGCAGCTTAAACCGAGCGGTAGGGGAGCTGTTTTTT. Translating gives CASSLNRAVGELFF.

V gene TRBV30 combines with J gene TRBJ1-2; possibly TRBD1 for D (5 bases). This CDR3 is 13 amino acids long. V was pared by 1 base and J by 2 bases, with 8 bases between. Germline V gives CDR1 GTSNPN, CDR2 SVGIG (reference sequence). CDR3 nucleotides: TGTGCCTGGAGTGGGGGCAGAAACTATGGCTACACCTTC. It encodes CAWSGGRNYGYTF.

The chain has TRBV9 and TRBJ2-1; perhaps D is TRBD1 or TRBD2 (5 bases each). Germline V gene sequence: CDR1 SGDLS, CDR2 YYNGEE. Between the trimmed V and J ends, which lost 0 bases and 6 bases, there was a span of 10 bases. The length of the CDR3 is 14 residues. The CDR3 DNA reads TGTGCCAGCAGCGTAGTAAGGGACGCCAATGAGCAGTTCTTC. Its protein product is CASSVVRDANEQFF.

J is TRBJ1-2 and V is TRBV12-1; the DNA was not used to check the table's D call, TRBD1. TRBV12-1 corresponds to a pseudogene. This CDR3 region has 15 residues. CDR3 sequence (DNA): TGTGCCAGCAGCTTTTGCGTTGGGGCTTTCCATGGCTACACCTTC. The encoded protein is CASSFCVGAFHGYTF.

This sequence joins TRBV19 and TRBJ2-5; 9 positions agree with TRBD2. The germline CDR1 and CDR2 sequences are LNHDA and SQIVND (reference sequence). V was pared by 3 bases and J by 4 bases, with 12 bases of the junction left unmatched. The CDR3 runs 17 residues. For the CDR3, the DNA is TGTGCCAGTAGTATTCTGAATAGCGGGAGTTTACGAGAGACCCAGTACTTC. Protein sequence: CASSILNSGSLRETQYF.

The chain links TRBV6-4 to TRBJ1-4; 10 bases fit TRBD1. Trimming cost V 5 bases and J 3 bases; bases outside gene matches: 6. Germline CDR1 and CDR2: MRHNA and SNTAGT. This CDR3 has 16 amino acids. The CDR3 here is CASSRRTGGPNEKLFF. CDR3 nucleotides: TGTGCCAGCAGTCGACGGACAGGGGGTCCTAATGAAAAACTGTTTTTT.

Remarks on this clone: This specimen includes other DNA sequences encoding the same CDR3. The chain uses TRBV5-1 and TRBJ2-6; D possibly corresponds to TRBD1 (5 bases). Germline lookup yields CDR1 SGHRS and CDR2 YFSETQ. The CDR3 extends over 14 amino acids. The V end was cut by 4 bases, the J end by 1 base, with 6 bases between. CDR3 sequence reads: CASSPGSGANVLTF. For the CDR3, the DNA is TGCGCCAGCAGCCCAGGGTCTGGGGCCAACGTCCTGACTTTC.

The chain couples TRBV19 to TRBJ1-1; D possibly corresponds to TRBD1 (5 bases). Deletions cut 7 bases from V and 3 bases from J, with 21 bases between. The CDR3 extends over 16 amino acids. The germline CDR1 and CDR2 sequences are LNHDA and SQIVND (reference sequence). CDR3 region: CASTPEGLSLDTEAFF. CDR3 DNA: TGTGCCAGTACCCCTGAGGGGCTCTCGCTGGACACTGAAGCTTTCTTT.

V and J are TRBV27 and TRBJ2-4; D is perhaps TRBD1 or TRBD2 (5 bases each). This CDR3 is 17 amino acids long. With 6 bases removed from V and 1 base from J, the gap between germline ends came to 19 bases. CDR1 and CDR2 (germline): MNHEY, SMNVEV (reference sequence). The CDR3 spells CASRPNLGAGAKNIQYF. CDR3 bases: TGTGCCAGCAGGCCTAATCTCGGGGCCGGGGCCAAAAACATTCAGTACTTC.

This clone has just a few counts. This chain links TRBV19 with TRBJ2-1; no reliable D call. Trimming cost V 2 bases and J 2 bases, with 7 bases left between them. From germline, CDR1 is LNHDA and CDR2 SQIVND (reference sequence). The CDR3 is made up of 14 amino acids. The CDR3 sequence is CASSITATYNEQFF. The CDR3 nucleotides are TGTGCCAGTAGTATAACGGCGACCTACAATGAGCAGTTCTTC.

V usage is TRBV18 and J usage is TRBJ2-5; no firm D call. Between the trimmed V and J ends, which lost 2 bases and 0 bases, there was a span of 4 bases. Germline CDR1 KGHSH, CDR2 LQKENI. CDR3 length: 13 amino acids. The CDR3: CASSPLDQETQYF. CDR3 coding DNA: TGTGCCAGCTCACCATTAGACCAAGAGACCCAGTACTTC.

The chain combines TRBV9 with TRBJ2-1; possibly TRBD2 for D (7 bases). This CDR3 is 15 amino acids long. Between the trimmed V and J ends, which lost 3 bases and 8 bases, there was a span of 18 bases. The V gene's germline CDR1 is SGDLS and CDR2 YYNGEE. The CDR3 region is CASSARGGYRDEQFF. The CDR3 DNA follows: TGTGCCAGCAGCGCCCGCGGGGGCTACCGCGATGAGCAGTTCTTC.

The rearrangement joins TRBV19 to TRBJ1-4; D remains ambiguous. This CDR3 is built from 15 residues. V was clipped by 7 bases and J by 3 bases, with 15 bases between them. CDR1 is LNHDA, CDR2 SQIVND, per germline (reference sequence). The CDR3 reads CASTYRSGPNEKLFF. The CDR3, as DNA: TGTGCCAGTACTTATAGGTCGGGTCCTAATGAAAAACTGTTTTTT.